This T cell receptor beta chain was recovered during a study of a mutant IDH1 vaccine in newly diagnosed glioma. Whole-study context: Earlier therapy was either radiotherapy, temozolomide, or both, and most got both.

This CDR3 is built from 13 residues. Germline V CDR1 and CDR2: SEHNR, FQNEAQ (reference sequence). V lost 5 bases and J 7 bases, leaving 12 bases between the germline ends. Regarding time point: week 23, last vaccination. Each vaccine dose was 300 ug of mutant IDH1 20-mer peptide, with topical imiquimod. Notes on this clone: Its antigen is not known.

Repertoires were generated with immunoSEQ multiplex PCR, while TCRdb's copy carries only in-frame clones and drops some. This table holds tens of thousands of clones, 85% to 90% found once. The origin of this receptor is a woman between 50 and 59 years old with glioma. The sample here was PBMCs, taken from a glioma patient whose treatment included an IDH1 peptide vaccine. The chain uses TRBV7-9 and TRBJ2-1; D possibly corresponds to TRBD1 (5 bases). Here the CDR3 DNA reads TGTGCCAGCAGCCTATGGACAATTAATGAGCAGTTCTTC. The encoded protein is CASSLWTINEQFF.